The subject of this entry is one T cell receptor (beta chain). Its cognate antigen is unknown. With 60 Vbeta and 13 Jbeta primers, the PCR was carried out. TCRdb's copy holds only in-frame clones and misses some; the assay was immunoSEQ multiplex PCR. The sample has about 250,000 clones; roughly 78% are singletons. V was pared by 3 bases and J by 3 bases, with 7 bases of the junction left unmatched. Germline CDR1 LGHNA, CDR2 YNFKEQ. This CDR3 is 15 amino acids long. The data were obtained in a study of cytomegalovirus exposure and HLA in healthy donors. Study context: Early released data had 80 million or so unique TCRs, all coming from HLA-typed donors.

Study conclusions and caveats: The authors confirmed in vitro that three CMV-associated chains were specific for CMV antigens.

Input material: PBMCs. V and J are TRBV4-2 and TRBJ1-2; 7 bases agree with TRBD1. The receptor was derived from a boy younger than 18 in good health and CMV-seronegative. The CDR3 loop reads CASSQIRTGDYGYTF. CDR3 in DNA: TGTGCCAGCAGCCAGATACGGACAGGTGACTATGGCTACACCTTC.